The clone carrying this T cell receptor (beta chain) was detected once. At one of its ends the junction is not consistent with the germline gene, which may arise from a read error. Produced via immunoSEQ multiplex PCR; TCRdb's table is partial and in-frame only. The sample holds about 100,000 clones, more than 85% seen once. CDR3 length equals 13 residues. Germline CDR1 SGHVS, CDR2 FQNEAQ. These data are taken from a study of control samples from healthy donors and cancer patients. J is TRBJ1-1 and V is TRBV7-8; D uncertain. The sequence was obtained from a man younger than 40 in good health. Input material: blood. In DNA form, the CDR3 reads TGTGCCGGCAGCTTATCGGGAGCCCTAGAAGCTTTCTTT. Its protein is CAGSLSGALEAFF.